What follows are 8 T cell receptor beta chains derived from one specimen sequenced in a study of T-cell reconstitution after alpha-beta-depleted transplantation in children. Unique molecular identifiers were incorporated when the TCRbeta library was constructed. One entry per CDR3 protein, called by TCRdb with MiXCR from the PCR reads. The sample has hundreds of thousands of distinct CDR3 sequences, around 13% seen once. The sample was PBMCs, mostly from graft donor cells, taken 360 days after TCRalphabeta/CD19-depleted stem cell transplant. The receptor source for this set is a male patient younger than 18 who had a stem cell transplant for acute myeloid leukemia, so the T cells may come from the graft donor.

The CDR3, as DNA: TGCAGTGCTTCACAGGGGGTTTGGGAGACCCAGTACTTC. Its protein product is CSASQGVWETQYF. The chain has TRBV20-1 and TRBJ2-5, with 8 bases lining up with TRBD1. The J segment lost 5 bases and the V segment lost 5 bases, leaving 7 bases of the junction unmatched. CDR1 is DFQATT, CDR2 SNEGSKA, per germline (reference sequence). The CDR3 is made up of 13 amino acids.

This clonotype was seen only a few times. The chain is built from TRBV11-2 and TRBJ2-5; no reliable D call. V lost 2 bases and J lost 0, with 10 bases in between. Germline V gives CDR1 SGHAT, CDR2 FQNNGV. The CDR3 is made up of 15 amino acids. The CDR3 nucleotides are TGTGCCAGCAGCTTATTGAACGGGTACCAAGAGACCCAGTACTTC. Translation: CASSLLNGYQETQYF.

Many counts were recorded for this clonotype. V gene TRBV4-3 combines with J gene TRBJ2-4; 8 bases are shared with TRBD2. The CDR3 extends over 18 amino acids. Germline loops: CDR1 LGHNA, CDR2 YSLEER. V shed 0 bases, J shed 3 bases, and the junction held 10 bases outside the gene matches. CDR3 DNA: TGCGCCAGCAGCCAAGATTTGACTAGCGTGATAGGCAAAAACATTCAGTACTTC. Translation: CASSQDLTSVIGKNIQYF.

In its sample, this clonotype was seen a few times. The chain joins TRBV20-1 to TRBJ2-1; 9 bases line up with TRBD2. CDR1 and CDR2 (germline): DFQATT, SNEGSKA (reference sequence). Trimming took 0 bases from V and 7 from J; bases not matched to a gene: 10. CDR3 length equals 16 residues. Written as DNA, the CDR3 is TGCAGTGCTAGAGAAGAGAACGCGGGAGGGTTAAATGAGCAGTTCTTC. This sequence encodes CSAREENAGGLNEQFF.

The chain employs TRBV25-1 and TRBJ2-5; TRBD1 matches at 9 bases. Germline V CDR1 and CDR2: MGHDK, SYGVNS. CDR3 length: 15 residues. The trim removed 2 bases at V and 4 bases at J, leaving 5 bases unmatched. DNA of the CDR3: TGTGCCAGCAGTGAACCTACAGGGGGCGGAGAGACCCAGTACTTC. This encodes CASSEPTGGGETQYF.

CDR3 sequence: CSARDRSEAYEQYF. CDR3 coding DNA: TGCAGTGCTAGAGACCGCTCGGAGGCCTACGAGCAGTACTTC. The chain has TRBV20-1 and TRBJ2-7, with TRBD2 as a possible D gene (5 bases). V lost 0 bases and J 2 bases, leaving 11 bases between the germline ends. Per germline, CDR1 DFQATT and CDR2 SNEGSKA (reference sequence). The CDR3 spans 14 residues.

V is TRBV12-3 or TRBV12-4 and J is TRBJ2-5, with 7 bases matching TRBD1. There are 16 residues in the CDR3. V dropped 4 bases and J dropped 1; count of bases not matched to a gene: 9. Written as DNA, the CDR3 is TGTGCCAGCAGTTCCAGGACAGGCCGGACCCAAGAGACCCAGTACTTC. It encodes CASSSRTGRTQETQYF.

The chain is built from TRBV7-2 and TRBJ2-7; TRBD1 matches 7 bases. The CDR3 contains 15 residues. The V segment lost 4 bases and the J segment 4 bases; nucleotides outside the gene matches: 10. CDR1 and CDR2 (germline): SGHTA, FQGNSA. The CDR3 DNA reads TGTGCCAGCAGCTACAGGGACAGACCATTTTACGAGCAGTACTTC. This sequence encodes CASSYRDRPFYEQYF.